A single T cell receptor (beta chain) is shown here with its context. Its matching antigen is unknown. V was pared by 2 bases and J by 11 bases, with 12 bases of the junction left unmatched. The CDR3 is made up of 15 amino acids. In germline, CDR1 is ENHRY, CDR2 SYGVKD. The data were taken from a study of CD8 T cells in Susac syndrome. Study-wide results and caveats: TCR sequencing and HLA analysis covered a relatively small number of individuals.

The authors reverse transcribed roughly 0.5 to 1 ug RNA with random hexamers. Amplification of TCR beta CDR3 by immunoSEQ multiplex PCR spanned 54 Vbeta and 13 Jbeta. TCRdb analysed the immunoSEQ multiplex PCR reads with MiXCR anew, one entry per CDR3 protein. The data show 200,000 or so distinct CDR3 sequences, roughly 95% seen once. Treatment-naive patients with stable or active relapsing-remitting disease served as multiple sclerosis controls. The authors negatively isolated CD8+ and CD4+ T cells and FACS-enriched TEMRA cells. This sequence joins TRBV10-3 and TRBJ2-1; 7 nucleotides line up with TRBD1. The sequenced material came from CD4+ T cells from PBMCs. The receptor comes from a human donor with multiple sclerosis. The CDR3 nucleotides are TGTGCCATCAGTGAGGGACAGGTTCTGATGGAGAAGCAGTTCTTC. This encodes CAISEGQVLMEKQFF.